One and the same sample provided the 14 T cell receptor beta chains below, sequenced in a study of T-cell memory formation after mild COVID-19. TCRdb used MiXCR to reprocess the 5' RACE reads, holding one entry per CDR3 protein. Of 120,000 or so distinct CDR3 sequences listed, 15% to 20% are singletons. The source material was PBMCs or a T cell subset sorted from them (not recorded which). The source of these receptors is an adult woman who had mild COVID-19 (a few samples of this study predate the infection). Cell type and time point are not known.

CDR3 sequence: CASSYGGVGELFF. The CDR3 bases are TGTGCCAGCAGTTACGGGGGAGTCGGGGAGCTGTTTTTT. The chain employs TRBV6-2 or TRBV6-3 and TRBJ2-2; D could derive from TRBD1 or TRBD2 (5 bases each). Trimming shortened V by 2 bases and J by 7 bases, and 8 bases separated the two germline ends. The germline CDR1 and CDR2 sequences are MNHEY and SVGEGT. The CDR3 has 13 residues.

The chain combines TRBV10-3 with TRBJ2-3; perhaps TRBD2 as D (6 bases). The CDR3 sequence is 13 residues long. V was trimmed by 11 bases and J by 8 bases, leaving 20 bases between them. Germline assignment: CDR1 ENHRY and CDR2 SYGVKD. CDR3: CAVNKWDSPTQYF. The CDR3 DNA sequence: TGTGCCGTAAACAAATGGGACTCACCTACGCAGTATTTT.

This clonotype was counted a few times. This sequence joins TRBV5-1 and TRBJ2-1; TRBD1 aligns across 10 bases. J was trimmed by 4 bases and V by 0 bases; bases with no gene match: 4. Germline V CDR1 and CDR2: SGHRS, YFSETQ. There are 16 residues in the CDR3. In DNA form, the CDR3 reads TGCGCCAGCAGCTTGGGGCCGGGACAGGGGTACAATGAGCAGTTCTTC. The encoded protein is CASSLGPGQGYNEQFF.

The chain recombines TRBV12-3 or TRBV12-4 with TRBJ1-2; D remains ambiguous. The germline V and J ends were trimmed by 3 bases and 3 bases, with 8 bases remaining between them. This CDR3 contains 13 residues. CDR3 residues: CASSFVPDYGYTF. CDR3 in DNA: TGTGCCAGCAGTTTTGTGCCAGACTATGGCTACACCTTC.

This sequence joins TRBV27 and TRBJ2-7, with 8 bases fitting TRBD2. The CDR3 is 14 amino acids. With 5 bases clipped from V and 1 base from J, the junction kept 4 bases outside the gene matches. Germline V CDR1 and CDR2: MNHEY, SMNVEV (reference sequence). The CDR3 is CASSHSGVSYEQYF. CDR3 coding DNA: TGTGCCAGCAGTCATAGCGGGGTATCCTACGAGCAGTACTTC.

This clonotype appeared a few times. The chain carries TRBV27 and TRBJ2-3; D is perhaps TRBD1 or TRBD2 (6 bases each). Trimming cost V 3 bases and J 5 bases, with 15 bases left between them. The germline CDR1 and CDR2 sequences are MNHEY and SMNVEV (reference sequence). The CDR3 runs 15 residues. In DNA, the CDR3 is TGTGCCAGCAGTTTGCGAGGGGGGTCAATAGATACGCAGTATTTT. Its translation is CASSLRGGSIDTQYF.

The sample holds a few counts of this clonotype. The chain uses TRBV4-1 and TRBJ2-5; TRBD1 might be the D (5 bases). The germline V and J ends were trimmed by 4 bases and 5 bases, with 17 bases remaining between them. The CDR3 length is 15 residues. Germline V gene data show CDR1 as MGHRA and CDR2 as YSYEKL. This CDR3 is CASSRLLDRQETQYF. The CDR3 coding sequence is TGCGCCAGCAGCCGACTCCTTGACCGACAGGAGACCCAGTACTTC.

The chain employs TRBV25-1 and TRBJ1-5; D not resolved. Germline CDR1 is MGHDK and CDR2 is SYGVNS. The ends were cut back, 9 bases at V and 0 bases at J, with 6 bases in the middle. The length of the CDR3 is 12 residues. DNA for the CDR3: TGTGCCAGTTCTGGTAGCAATCAGCCCCAGCATTTT. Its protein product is CASSGSNQPQHF.

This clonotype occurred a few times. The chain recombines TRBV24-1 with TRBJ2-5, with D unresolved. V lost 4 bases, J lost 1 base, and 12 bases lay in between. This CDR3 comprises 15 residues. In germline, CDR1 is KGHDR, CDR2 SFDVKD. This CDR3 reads CATSELQGPQETQYF. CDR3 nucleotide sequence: TGTGCCACCAGTGAACTACAAGGTCCCCAAGAGACCCAGTACTTC.

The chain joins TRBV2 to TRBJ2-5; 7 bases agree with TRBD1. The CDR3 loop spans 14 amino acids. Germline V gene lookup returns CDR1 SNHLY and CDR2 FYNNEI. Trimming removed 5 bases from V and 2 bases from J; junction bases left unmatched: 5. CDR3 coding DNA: TGTGCCAGCAGTCCTGACAGGGCTCAAGAGACCCAGTACTTC. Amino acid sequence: CASSPDRAQETQYF.

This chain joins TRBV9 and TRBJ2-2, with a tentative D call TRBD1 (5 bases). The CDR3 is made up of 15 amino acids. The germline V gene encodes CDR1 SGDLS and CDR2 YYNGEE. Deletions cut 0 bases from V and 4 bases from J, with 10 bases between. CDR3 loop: CASSVGQGGTGELFF. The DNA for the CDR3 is TGTGCCAGCAGCGTAGGCCAGGGTGGCACCGGGGAGCTGTTTTTT.

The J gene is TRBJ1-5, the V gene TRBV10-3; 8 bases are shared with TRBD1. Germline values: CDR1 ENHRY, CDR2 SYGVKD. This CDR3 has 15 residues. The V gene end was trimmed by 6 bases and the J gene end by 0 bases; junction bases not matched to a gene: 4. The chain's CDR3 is CAIREDRGSNQPQHF. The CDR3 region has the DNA TGTGCCATCAGGGAAGACAGGGGTAGCAATCAGCCCCAGCATTTT.

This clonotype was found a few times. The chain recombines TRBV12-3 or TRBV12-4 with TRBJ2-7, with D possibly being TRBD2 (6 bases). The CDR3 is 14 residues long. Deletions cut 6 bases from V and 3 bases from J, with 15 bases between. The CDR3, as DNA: TGTGCCAGCAGCCCCGGGATAGCGGTCTACGAGCAGTACTTC. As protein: CASSPGIAVYEQYF.

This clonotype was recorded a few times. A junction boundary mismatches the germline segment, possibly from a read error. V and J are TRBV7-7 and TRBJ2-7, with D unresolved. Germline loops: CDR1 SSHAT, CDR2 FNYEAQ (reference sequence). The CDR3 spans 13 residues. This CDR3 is CASSLELGYEQYF. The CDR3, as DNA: TGTGCTAGCAGCTTAGAGTTAGGTTACGAGCAGTACTTC.